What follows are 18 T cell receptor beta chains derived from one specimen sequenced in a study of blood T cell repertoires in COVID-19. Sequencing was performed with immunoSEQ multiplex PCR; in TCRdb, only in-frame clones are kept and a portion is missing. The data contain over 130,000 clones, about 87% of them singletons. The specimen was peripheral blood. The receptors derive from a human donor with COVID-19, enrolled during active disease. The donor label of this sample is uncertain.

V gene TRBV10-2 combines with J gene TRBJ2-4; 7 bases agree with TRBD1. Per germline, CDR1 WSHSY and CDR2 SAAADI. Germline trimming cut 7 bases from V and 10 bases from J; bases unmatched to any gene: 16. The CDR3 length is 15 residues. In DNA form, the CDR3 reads TGCGCCAGCATTAGCCCTTCCGACAGGGAGCCTATTCAGTACTTC. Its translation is CASISPSDREPIQYF.

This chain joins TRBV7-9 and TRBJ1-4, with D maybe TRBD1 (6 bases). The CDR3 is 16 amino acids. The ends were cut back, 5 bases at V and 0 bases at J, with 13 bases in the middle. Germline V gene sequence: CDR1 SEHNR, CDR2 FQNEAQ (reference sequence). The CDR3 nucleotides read TGTGCCAGCAGCCCGGACAGCCTGGCAACTAATGAAAAACTGTTTTTT. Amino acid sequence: CASSPDSLATNEKLFF.

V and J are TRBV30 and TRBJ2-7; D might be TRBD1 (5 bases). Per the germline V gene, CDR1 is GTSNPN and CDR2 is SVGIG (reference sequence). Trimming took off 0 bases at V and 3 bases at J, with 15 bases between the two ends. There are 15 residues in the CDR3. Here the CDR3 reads CAWSVLLGVGYEQYF. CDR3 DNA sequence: TGTGCCTGGAGTGTTCTTCTAGGGGTAGGCTACGAGCAGTACTTC.

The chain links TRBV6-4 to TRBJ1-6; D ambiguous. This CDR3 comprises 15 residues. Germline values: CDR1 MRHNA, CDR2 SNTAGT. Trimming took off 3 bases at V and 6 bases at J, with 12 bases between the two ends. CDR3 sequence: CASSEGVTPNSPLHF. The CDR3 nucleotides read TGTGCCAGCAGTGAGGGAGTGACACCTAATTCACCCCTCCACTTT.

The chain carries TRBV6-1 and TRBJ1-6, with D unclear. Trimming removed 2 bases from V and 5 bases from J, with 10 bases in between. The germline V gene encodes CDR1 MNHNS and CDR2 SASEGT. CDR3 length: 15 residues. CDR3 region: CASSEYGRNNSPLHF. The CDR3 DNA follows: TGTGCCAGCAGTGAATATGGCAGAAATAATTCACCCCTCCACTTT.

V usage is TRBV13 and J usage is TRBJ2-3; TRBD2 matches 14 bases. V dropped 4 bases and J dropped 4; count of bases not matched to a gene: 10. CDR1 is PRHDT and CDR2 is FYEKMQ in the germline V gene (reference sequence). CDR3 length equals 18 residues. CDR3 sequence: CASSSPTGTSGSADTQYF. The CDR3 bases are TGTGCCAGCAGCTCGCCTACCGGGACTAGCGGGAGCGCAGATACGCAGTATTTT.

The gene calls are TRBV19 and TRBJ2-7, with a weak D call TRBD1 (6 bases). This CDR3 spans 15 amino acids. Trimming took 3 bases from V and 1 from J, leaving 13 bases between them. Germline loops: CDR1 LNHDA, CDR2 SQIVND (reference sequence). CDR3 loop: CASSIEQGVSYEQYF. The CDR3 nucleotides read TGTGCCAGTAGTATCGAACAGGGCGTTTCCTACGAGCAGTACTTC.

Here the CDR3 reads CASSSGSEETQYF. CDR3 DNA: TGCGCCAGCAGCTCCGGGTCGGAAGAGACCCAGTACTTC. This sequence joins TRBV5-1 and TRBJ2-5; no firm D call. CDR1 SGHRS and CDR2 YFSETQ come from the germline V gene. Trimming shortened V by 3 bases and J by 3 bases, and 9 bases separated the two germline ends. CDR3 length equals 13 residues.

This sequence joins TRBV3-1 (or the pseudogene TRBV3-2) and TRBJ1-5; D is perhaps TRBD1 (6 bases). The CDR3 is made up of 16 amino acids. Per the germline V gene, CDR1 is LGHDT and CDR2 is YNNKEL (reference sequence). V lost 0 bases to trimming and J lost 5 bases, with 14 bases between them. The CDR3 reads CASSQDSGGPYQPQHF. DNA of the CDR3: TGTGCCAGCAGCCAAGACAGCGGGGGCCCCTATCAGCCCCAGCATTTT.

This CDR3 reads CASSWARENTEAFF. CDR3 in DNA: TGTGCCAGCAGCTGGGCCAGAGAGAACACTGAAGCTTTCTTT. V gene TRBV2 combines with J gene TRBJ1-1; D remains ambiguous. V was trimmed by 6 bases and J by 1 base, leaving 12 bases between them. This CDR3 has 14 residues. Germline lookup yields CDR1 SNHLY and CDR2 FYNNEI.

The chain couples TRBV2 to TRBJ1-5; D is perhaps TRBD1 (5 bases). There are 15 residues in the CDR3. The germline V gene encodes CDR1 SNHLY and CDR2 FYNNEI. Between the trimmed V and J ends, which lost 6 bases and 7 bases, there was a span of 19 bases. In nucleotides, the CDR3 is TGTGCCAGCAGGCTAGGGGACCTCCGGGAGCAGCCCCAGCATTTT. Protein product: CASRLGDLREQPQHF.

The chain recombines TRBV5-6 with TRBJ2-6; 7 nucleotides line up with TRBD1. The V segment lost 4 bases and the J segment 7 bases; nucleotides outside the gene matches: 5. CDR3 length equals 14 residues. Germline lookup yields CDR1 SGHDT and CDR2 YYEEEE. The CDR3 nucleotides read TGTGCCAGCAGCCTGGACAGGTTCGCCAACGTCCTGACTTTC. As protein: CASSLDRFANVLTF.

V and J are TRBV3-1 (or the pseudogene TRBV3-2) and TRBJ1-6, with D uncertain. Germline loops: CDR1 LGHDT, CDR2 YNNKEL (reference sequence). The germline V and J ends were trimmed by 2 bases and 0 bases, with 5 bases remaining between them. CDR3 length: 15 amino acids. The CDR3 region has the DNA TGTGCCAGCAGCCAAACTCCCTCCTATAATTCACCCCTCCACTTT. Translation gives CASSQTPSYNSPLHF.

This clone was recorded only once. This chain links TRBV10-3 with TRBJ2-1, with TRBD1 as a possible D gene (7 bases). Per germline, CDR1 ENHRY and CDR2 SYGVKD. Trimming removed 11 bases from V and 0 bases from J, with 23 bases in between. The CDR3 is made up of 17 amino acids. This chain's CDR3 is CAASVGAGQTSYNEQFF. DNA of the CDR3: TGTGCCGCGTCGGTGGGCGCGGGACAGACCTCCTACAATGAGCAGTTCTTC.

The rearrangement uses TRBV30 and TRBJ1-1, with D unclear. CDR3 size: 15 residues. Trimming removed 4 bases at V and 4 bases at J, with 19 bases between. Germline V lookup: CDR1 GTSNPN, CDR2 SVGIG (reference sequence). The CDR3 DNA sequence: TGTGCCTGGACCGTCGGAGGGTTTCGGGGCACTGAAGCTTTCTTT. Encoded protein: CAWTVGGFRGTEAFF.

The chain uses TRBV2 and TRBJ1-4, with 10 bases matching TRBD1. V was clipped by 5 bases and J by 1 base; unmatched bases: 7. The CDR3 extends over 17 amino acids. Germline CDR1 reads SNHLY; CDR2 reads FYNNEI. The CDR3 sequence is CASSSLGQGRTNEKLFF. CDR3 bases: TGTGCCAGCAGTTCCTTGGGACAGGGGAGAACTAATGAAAAACTGTTTTTT.

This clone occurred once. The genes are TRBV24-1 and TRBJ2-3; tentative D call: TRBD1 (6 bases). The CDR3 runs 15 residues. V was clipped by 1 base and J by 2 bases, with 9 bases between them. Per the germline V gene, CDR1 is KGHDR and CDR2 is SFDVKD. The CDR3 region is CATSDFRQDTDTQYF. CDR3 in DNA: TGTGCCACCAGTGATTTTAGACAGGACACAGATACGCAGTATTTT.

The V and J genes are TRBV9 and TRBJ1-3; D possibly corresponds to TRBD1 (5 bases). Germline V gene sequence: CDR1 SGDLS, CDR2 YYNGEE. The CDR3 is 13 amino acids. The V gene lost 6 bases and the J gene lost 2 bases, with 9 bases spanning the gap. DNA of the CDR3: TGTGCCAGCACCGGGACTCCTGGAAACACCATATATTTT. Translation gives CASTGTPGNTIYF.